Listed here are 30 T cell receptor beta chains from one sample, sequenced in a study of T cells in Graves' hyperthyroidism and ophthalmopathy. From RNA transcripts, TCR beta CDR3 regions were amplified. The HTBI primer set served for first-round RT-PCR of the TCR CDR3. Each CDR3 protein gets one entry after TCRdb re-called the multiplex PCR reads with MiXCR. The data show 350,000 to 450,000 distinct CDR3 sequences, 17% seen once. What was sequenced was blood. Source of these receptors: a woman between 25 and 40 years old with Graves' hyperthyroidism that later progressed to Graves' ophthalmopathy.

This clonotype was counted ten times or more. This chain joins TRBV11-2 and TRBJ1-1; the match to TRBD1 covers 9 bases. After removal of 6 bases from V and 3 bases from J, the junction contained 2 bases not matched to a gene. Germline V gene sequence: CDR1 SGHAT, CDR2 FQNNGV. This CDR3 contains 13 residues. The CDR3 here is CASRGQGYTEAFF. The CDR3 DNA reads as TGTGCCAGCAGAGGACAGGGGTACACTGAAGCTTTCTTT. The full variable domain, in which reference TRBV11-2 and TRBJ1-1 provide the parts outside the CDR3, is EAGVAQSPRYKIIEKRQSVAFWCNPISGHATLYWYQQILGQGPKLLIQFQNNGVVDDSQLPKDRFSAERLKGVDSTLKIQPAKLEDSAVYLCASRGQGYTEAFFGQGTRLTVV.

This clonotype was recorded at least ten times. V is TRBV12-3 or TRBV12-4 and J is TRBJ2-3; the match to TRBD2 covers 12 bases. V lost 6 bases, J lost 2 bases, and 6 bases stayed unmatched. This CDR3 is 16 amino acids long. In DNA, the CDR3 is TGTGCCAGCAGGACGCTAGCGGGGGGGACCACAGATACGCAGTATTTT. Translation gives CASRTLAGGTTDTQYF.

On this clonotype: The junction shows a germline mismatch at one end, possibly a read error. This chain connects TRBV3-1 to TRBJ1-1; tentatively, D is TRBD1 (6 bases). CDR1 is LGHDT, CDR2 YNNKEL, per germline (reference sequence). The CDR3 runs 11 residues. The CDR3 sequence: CASSRDTGAFF. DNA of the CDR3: TGTGCCAGCAGCCGGGACACTGGAGCTTTCTTT.

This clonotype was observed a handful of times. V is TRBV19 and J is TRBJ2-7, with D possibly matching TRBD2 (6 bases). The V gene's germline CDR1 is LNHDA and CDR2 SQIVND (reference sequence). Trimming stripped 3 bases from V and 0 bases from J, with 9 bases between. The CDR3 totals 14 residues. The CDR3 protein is CASSIAGSSYEQYF. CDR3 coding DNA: TGTGCCAGTAGTATCGCGGGAAGCTCCTACGAGCAGTACTTC. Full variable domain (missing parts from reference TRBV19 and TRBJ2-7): DGGITQSPKYLFRKEGQNVTLSCEQNLNHDAMYWYRQDPGQGLRLIYYSQIVNDFQKGDIAEGYSVSREKKESFPLTVTSAQKNPTAFYLCASSIAGSSYEQYFGPGTRLTVT.

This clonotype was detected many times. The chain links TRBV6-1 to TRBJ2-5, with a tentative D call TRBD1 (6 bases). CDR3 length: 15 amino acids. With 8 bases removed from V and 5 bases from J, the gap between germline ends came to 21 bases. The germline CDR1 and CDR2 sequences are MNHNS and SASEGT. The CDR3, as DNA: TGTGCCAGCTTCACCAGGTCCAGGGGCACGGAGACCCAGTACTTC. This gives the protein CASFTRSRGTETQYF.

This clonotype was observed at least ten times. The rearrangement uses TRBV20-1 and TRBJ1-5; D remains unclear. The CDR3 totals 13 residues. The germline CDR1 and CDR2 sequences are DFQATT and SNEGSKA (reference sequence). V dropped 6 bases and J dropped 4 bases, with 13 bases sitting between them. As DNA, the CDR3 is TGCAGTGCAACAGACACGACTAATCAGCCCCAGCATTTT. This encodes CSATDTTNQPQHF.

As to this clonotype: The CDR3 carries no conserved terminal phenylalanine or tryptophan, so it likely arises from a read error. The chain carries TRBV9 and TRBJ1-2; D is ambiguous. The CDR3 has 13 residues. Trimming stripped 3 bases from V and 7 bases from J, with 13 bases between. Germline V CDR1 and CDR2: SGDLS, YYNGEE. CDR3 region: CASSAHDLSGYTL. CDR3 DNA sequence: TGTGCCAGCAGCGCGCACGATTTATCTGGCTACACCCTC.

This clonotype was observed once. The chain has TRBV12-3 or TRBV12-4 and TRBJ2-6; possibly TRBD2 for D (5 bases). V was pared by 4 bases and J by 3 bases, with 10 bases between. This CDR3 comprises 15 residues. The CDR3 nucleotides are TGTGCCAGCAGTTCCGGGATAGGTGGGGCCAACGTCCTGACTTTC. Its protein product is CASSSGIGGANVLTF.

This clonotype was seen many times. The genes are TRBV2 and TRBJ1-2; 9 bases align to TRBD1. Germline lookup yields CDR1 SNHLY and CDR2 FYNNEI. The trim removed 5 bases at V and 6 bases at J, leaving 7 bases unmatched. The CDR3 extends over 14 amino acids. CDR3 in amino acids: CASSPGTGKNGYTF. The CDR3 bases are TGTGCCAGCAGTCCAGGGACAGGGAAAAATGGCTACACCTTC.

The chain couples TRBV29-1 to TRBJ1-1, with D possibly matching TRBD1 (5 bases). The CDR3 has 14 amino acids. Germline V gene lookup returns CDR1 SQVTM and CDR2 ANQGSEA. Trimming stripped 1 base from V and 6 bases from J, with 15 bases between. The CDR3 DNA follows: TGCAGCGTTGAAGGATTGGGGGTTGTCGCTGAAGCTTTCTTT. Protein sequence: CSVEGLGVVAEAFF. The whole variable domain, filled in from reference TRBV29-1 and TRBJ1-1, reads SAVISQKPSRDICQRGTSLTIQCQVDSQVTMMFWYRQQPGQSLTLIATANQGSEATYESGFVIDKFPISRPNLTFSTLTVSNMSPEDSSIYLCSVEGLGVVAEAFFGQGTRLTVV.

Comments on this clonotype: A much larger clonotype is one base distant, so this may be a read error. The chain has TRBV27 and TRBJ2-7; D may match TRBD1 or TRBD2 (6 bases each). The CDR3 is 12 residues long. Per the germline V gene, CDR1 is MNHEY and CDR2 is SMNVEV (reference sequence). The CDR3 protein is CSSSSPGAEQYF. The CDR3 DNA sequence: TGTTCCAGCAGTTCTCCGGGGGCCGAGCAGTACTTC.

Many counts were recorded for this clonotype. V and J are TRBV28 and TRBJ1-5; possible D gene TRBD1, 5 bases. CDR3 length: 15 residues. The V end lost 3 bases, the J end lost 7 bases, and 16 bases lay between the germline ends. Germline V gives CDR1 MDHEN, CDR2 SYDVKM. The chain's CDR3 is CASSFQRGLVQPQHF. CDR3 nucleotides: TGTGCCAGCAGTTTTCAACGGGGCTTGGTCCAGCCCCAGCATTTT.

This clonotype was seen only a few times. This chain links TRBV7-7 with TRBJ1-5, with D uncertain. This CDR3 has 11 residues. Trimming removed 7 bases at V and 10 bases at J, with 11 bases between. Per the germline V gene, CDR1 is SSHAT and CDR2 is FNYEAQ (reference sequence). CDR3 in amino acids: CASKVSPPQHF. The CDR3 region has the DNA TGTGCCAGCAAAGTTTCCCCTCCCCAGCATTTT.

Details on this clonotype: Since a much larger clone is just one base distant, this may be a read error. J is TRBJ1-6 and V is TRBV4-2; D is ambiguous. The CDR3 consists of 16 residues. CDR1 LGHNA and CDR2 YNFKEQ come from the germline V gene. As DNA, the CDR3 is TGTGCCGGCAGCCCACGGTACGGGGAAACGAAGACACCCCTCCACTTT. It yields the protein CAGSPRYGETKTPLHF.

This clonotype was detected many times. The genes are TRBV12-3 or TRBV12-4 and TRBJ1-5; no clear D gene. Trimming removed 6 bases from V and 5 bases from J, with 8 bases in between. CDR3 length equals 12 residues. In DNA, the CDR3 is TGTGCCAGCAGCCGGGTGGATCAGCCCCAGCATTTT. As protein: CASSRVDQPQHF.

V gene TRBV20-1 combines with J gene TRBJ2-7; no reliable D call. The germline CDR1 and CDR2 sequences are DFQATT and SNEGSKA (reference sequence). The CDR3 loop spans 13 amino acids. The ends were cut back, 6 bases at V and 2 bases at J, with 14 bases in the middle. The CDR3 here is CSAGQYGTYEQYF. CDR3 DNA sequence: TGCAGTGCCGGGCAGTATGGGACCTACGAGCAGTACTTC.

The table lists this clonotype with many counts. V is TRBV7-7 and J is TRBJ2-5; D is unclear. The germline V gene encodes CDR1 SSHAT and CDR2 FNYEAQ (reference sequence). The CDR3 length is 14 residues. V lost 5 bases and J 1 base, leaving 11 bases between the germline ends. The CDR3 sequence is CASSPSMAQETQYF. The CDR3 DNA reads TGTGCCAGCAGCCCTTCGATGGCCCAAGAGACCCAGTACTTC. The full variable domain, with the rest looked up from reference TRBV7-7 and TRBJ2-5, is GAGVSQSPRYKVTKRGQDVTLRCDPISSHATLYWYQQALGQGPEFLTYFNYEAQPDKSGLPSDRFSAERPEGSISTLTIQRTEQRDSAMYRCASSPSMAQETQYFGPGTRLLVL.

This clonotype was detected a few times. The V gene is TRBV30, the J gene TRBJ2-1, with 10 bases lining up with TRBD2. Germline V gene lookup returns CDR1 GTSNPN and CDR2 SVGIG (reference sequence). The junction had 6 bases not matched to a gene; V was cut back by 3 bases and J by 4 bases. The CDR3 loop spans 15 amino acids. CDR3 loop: CAWRPTSGLYNEQFF. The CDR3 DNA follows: TGTGCCTGGAGACCGACTAGCGGGCTTTACAATGAGCAGTTCTTC.

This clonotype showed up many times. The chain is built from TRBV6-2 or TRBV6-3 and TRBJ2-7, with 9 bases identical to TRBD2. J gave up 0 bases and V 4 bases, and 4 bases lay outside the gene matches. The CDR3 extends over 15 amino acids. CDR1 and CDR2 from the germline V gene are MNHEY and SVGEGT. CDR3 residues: CASSSPSGASYEQYF. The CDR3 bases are TGTGCCAGCAGTTCCCCTAGCGGGGCCTCCTACGAGCAGTACTTC.

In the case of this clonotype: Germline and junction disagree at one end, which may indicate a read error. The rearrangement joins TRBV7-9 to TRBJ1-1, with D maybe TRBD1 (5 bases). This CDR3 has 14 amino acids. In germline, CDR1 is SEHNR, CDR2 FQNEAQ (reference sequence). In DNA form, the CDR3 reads TGTGCCAACAGCCCGGGGCCTGGAGGGCTTGAAGCTTTCTTT. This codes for CANSPGPGGLEAFF.

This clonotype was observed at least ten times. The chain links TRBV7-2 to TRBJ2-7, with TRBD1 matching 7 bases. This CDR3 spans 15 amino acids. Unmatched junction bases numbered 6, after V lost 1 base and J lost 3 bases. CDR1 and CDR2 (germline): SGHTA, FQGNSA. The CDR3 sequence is CASSLGQGSIYEQYF. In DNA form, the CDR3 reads TGTGCCAGCAGCTTAGGACAGGGCTCTATCTACGAGCAGTACTTC.

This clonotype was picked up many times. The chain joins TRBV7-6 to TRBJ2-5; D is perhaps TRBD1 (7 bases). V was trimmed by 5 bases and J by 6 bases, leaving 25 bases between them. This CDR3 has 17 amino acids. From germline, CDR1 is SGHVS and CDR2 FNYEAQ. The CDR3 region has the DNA TGTGCCAGCAGCCCGCGGTGGAGGGACAGTGTGACTAAGACCCAGTACTTC. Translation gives CASSPRWRDSVTKTQYF.

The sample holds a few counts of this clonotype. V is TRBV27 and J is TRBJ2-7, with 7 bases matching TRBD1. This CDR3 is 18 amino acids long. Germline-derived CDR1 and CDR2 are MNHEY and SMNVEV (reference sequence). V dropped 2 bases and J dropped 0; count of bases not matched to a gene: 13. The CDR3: CASSLTPTRGRSSYEQYF. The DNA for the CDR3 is TGTGCCAGCAGTTTAACACCTACGAGGGGGCGGAGCTCCTACGAGCAGTACTTC.

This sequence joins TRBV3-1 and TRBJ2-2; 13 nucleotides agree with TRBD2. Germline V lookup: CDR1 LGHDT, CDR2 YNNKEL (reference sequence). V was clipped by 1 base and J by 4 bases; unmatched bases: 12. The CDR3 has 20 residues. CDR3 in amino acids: CASSQAGLAGERRSTGELFF. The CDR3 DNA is TGTGCCAGCAGCCAAGCCGGACTAGCGGGAGAGAGAAGAAGCACCGGGGAGCTGTTTTTT.

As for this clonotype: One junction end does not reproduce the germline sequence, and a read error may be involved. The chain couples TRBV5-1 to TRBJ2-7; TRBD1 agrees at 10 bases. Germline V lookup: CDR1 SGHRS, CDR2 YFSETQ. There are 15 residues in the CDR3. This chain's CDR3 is CASSSGTGVSCEQYF. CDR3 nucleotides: TGCGCCAGCAGCTCCGGGACAGGGGTTTCCTGCGAGCAGTACTTC.

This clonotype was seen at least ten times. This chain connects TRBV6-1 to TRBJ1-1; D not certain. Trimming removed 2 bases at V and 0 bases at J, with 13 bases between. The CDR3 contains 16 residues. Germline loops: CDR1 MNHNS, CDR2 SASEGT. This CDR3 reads CASSENFSRLNTEAFF. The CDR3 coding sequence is TGTGCCAGCAGTGAAAATTTTTCCCGGTTGAACACTGAAGCTTTCTTT.

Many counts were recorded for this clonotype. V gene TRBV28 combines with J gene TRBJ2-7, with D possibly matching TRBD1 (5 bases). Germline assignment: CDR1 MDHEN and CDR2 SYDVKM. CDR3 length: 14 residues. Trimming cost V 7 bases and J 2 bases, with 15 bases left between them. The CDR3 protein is CASKGAGQAYEQYF. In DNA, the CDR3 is TGTGCCAGCAAGGGCGCAGGGCAAGCCTACGAGCAGTACTTC.

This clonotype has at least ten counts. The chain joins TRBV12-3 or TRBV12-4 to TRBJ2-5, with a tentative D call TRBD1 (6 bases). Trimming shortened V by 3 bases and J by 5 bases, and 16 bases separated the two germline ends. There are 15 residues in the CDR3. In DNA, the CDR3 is TGTGCCAGCAGTTTTCCTGGGGGCTCGGTGGAGACCCAGTACTTC. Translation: CASSFPGGSVETQYF.

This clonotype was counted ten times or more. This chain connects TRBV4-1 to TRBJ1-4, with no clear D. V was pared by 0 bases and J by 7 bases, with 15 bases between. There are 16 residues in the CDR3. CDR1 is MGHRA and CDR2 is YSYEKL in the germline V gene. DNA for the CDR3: TGCGCCAGCAGCCAAGATCGGGGTGGGGTTGGTGAAAAACTGTTTTTT. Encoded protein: CASSQDRGGVGEKLFF.

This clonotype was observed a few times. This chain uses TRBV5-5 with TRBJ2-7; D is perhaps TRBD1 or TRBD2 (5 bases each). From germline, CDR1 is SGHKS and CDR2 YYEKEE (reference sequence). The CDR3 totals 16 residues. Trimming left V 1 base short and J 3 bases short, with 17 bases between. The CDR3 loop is CASSLSTGTDFYEQYF. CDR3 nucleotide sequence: TGTGCCAGCAGCTTGTCCACCGGGACCGATTTCTACGAGCAGTACTTC.